This TCR beta chain was sequenced for a study of shared clonotypes between healthy human individuals. CDR1 and CDR2 from the germline V gene are MNHEY and SVGAGI. The CDR3 has 13 residues. V lost 4 bases and J 6 bases, leaving 10 bases between the germline ends. As defined, naive CD8 cells were CD45RO-negative and positively selected for CCR7, with terminally differentiated effector memory CD45RA+ cells excluded. Clones were sequenced by immunoSEQ multiplex PCR, and TCRdb holds only the in-frame ones, with some missing. Of about 2 million clones detected, about 94% appear once; the ten largest clones hold 0.85% to 1.3%.

The TCR was taken from a man between 18 and 29 years old in good health. Material for sequencing was naive CD8+ T cells sorted from blood. V usage is TRBV6-5 and J usage is TRBJ2-1, with D unresolved. CDR3 region: CASSSGPSNEQFF. DNA for the CDR3: TGTGCCAGCAGTTCCGGCCCTTCCAATGAGCAGTTCTTC.